The rows below give T cell receptor beta chains drawn from one sample of a study of blood T cell repertoires in COVID-19. Produced via immunoSEQ multiplex PCR; TCRdb's table is partial and in-frame only. Counted here are 30,000 to 40,000 clones, 70% to 90% occurring once; the ten biggest clones make up around 5.8%. The sequenced material came from peripheral blood. The receptor set was obtained from a human donor in a cohort sampled during active COVID-19. CDR3s include the opening cysteine and the closing phenylalanine or tryptophan. The D gene is left open where the match is weak. The listing skips clone size in some rows; elsewhere it reads once, few, many or a size class.

clone_size: few; d_call: -; v_call: TRBV18; j_call: TRBJ1-3; cdr3_aa: CASSPLDLGNTIYF; cdr3_nt: TGTGCCAGCTCACCACTAGATCTTGGAAACACCATATATTTT
clone_size: -; d_call: TRBD2; v_call: TRBV7-7; j_call: TRBJ2-5; cdr3_aa: CASGPLAVGTQYF; cdr3_nt: TGTGCTAGCGGTCCGCTAGCGGTCGGGACCCAGTACTTC
clone_size: -; d_call: TRBD2; v_call: TRBV4-1; j_call: TRBJ2-7; cdr3_aa: CASSPKPPAGGGAYEQYF; cdr3_nt: TGCGCCAGCAGCCCTAAACCGCCGGCGGGGGGGGGAGCCTACGAGCAGTACTTC
clone_size: -; d_call: TRBD2; v_call: TRBV29-1; j_call: TRBJ2-3; cdr3_aa: CSAGGPMDTQYF; cdr3_nt: TGCAGCGCGGGGGGGCCGATGGATACGCAGTATTTT
clone_size: -; d_call: TRBD1; v_call: TRBV25-1; j_call: TRBJ2-7; cdr3_aa: CASSVGTGFTYEQYF; cdr3_nt: TGTGCCAGCAGTGTTGGGACAGGGTTTACCTACGAGCAGTACTTC
clone_size: -; d_call: TRBD1; v_call: TRBV4-2; j_call: TRBJ2-7; cdr3_aa: CASSQVWDSSYEQYF; cdr3_nt: TGTGCCAGCAGCCAAGTTTGGGACAGCTCCTACGAGCAGTACTTC
clone_size: -; d_call: TRBD2; v_call: TRBV7-2; j_call: TRBJ2-3; cdr3_aa: CASSPLGGSTDTQYF; cdr3_nt: TGTGCCAGCAGCCCCTTGGGGGGGAGCACAGATACGCAGTATTTT
clone_size: -; d_call: -; v_call: TRBV18; j_call: TRBJ2-2; cdr3_aa: CASSPNPPTISGELFF; cdr3_nt: TGTGCCAGCTCACCAAATCCCCCCACAATAAGCGGGGAGCTGTTTTTT
clone_size: -; d_call: -; v_call: TRBV6-5; j_call: TRBJ1-1; cdr3_aa: CASSPQNTEAFF; cdr3_nt: TGTGCCAGCAGTCCCCAAAACACTGAAGCTTTCTTT
clone_size: -; d_call: TRBD1; v_call: TRBV11-2; j_call: TRBJ2-6; cdr3_aa: CASRGPGQGASGANVLTF; cdr3_nt: TGTGCCAGCAGGGGACCGGGACAGGGGGCATCTGGGGCCAACGTCCTGACTTTC
clone_size: -; d_call: TRBD1; v_call: TRBV5-1; j_call: TRBJ2-5; cdr3_aa: CASSLVTVQGGETQYF; cdr3_nt: TGCGCCAGCAGCTTGGTCACCGTACAGGGGGGAGAGACCCAGTACTTC
clone_size: -; d_call: TRBD1; v_call: TRBV19; j_call: TRBJ2-5; cdr3_aa: CASSGPWTGRETQYF; cdr3_nt: TGTGCCAGTAGTGGCCCCTGGACAGGGCGAGAGACCCAGTACTTC
clone_size: -; d_call: -; v_call: TRBV10-2; j_call: TRBJ2-1; cdr3_aa: CASNRDSYNEQFF; cdr3_nt: TGCGCCAGCAACAGAGACAGCTACAATGAGCAGTTCTTC
clone_size: -; d_call: -; v_call: TRBV24-1; j_call: TRBJ2-4; cdr3_aa: CATSDVPLTGAKNIQYF; cdr3_nt: TGTGCCACCAGTGACGTACCCCTCACAGGGGCCAAAAACATTCAGTACTTC
clone_size: -; d_call: TRBD1; v_call: TRBV15; j_call: TRBJ2-7; cdr3_aa: CATSRGPGQPYF; cdr3_nt: TGTGCCACCAGCAGAGGGCCGGGACAGCCGTACTTC
clone_size: -; d_call: -; v_call: TRBV19; j_call: TRBJ1-6; cdr3_aa: CAIPAGDNSPLHF; cdr3_nt: TGTGCCATCCCGGCAGGGGATAATTCACCCCTCCACTTT
clone_size: -; d_call: TRBD2; v_call: TRBV5-1; j_call: TRBJ2-2; cdr3_aa: CASSSRLAGDGELFF; cdr3_nt: TGCGCCAGCAGCTCCCGACTAGCGGGGGATGGGGAGCTGTTTTTT
clone_size: -; d_call: TRBD1; v_call: TRBV19; j_call: TRBJ2-3; cdr3_aa: CASSTTAGGRADTQYF; cdr3_nt: TGTGCCAGTAGTACCACGGCAGGGGGTAGAGCAGATACGCAGTATTTT
clone_size: -; d_call: -; v_call: TRBV7-6; j_call: TRBJ1-3; cdr3_aa: CASSLAGGRTNTIYF; cdr3_nt: TGTGCCAGCAGCTTAGCGGGGGGACGGACAAACACCATATATTTT
clone_size: -; d_call: TRBD2; v_call: TRBV27; j_call: TRBJ2-7; cdr3_aa: CASSVRRGVAYEQYF; cdr3_nt: TGTGCCAGCAGCGTCAGGCGGGGGGTGGCCTACGAGCAGTACTTC
clone_size: -; d_call: -; v_call: TRBV5-4; j_call: TRBJ2-1; cdr3_aa: CASRGEGAYNEQFF; cdr3_nt: TGTGCCAGCAGGGGTGAGGGCGCCTACAATGAGCAGTTCTTC
clone_size: -; d_call: TRBD1; v_call: TRBV29-1; j_call: TRBJ2-1; cdr3_aa: CSVDGTAASYNEQFF; cdr3_nt: TGCAGCGTAGATGGGACAGCAGCAAGCTACAATGAGCAGTTCTTC
clone_size: -; d_call: -; v_call: TRBV7-9; j_call: TRBJ1-1; cdr3_aa: CASGRSGTEAFF; cdr3_nt: TGTGCCAGTGGCAGATCAGGAACTGAAGCTTTCTTT
clone_size: -; d_call: -; v_call: TRBV18; j_call: TRBJ2-3; cdr3_aa: CASSPVKVRARTDTQYF; cdr3_nt: TGTGCCAGCTCACCAGTAAAGGTGAGGGCGCGCACAGATACGCAGTATTTT
clone_size: -; d_call: -; v_call: TRBV4-1; j_call: TRBJ2-5; cdr3_aa: CASSQGRLGAETQYF; cdr3_nt: TGCGCCAGCAGCCAAGGAAGATTAGGGGCCGAGACCCAGTACTTC
clone_size: -; d_call: -; v_call: TRBV4-2; j_call: TRBJ1-4; cdr3_aa: CASSQDARRRMEKLFF; cdr3_nt: TGTGCCAGCAGCCAAGATGCGAGACGGAGGATGGAAAAACTGTTTTTT
clone_size: -; d_call: -; v_call: TRBV28; j_call: TRBJ1-6; cdr3_aa: CASRPGINSPLHF; cdr3_nt: TGTGCCAGCAGGCCAGGGATAAATTCACCCCTCCACTTT
clone_size: -; d_call: -; v_call: TRBV9; j_call: TRBJ2-3; cdr3_aa: CASSDGGGTDTQYF; cdr3_nt: TGTGCCAGCAGCGATGGAGGTGGCACAGATACGCAGTATTTT
clone_size: -; d_call: -; v_call: TRBV5-5; j_call: TRBJ1-4; cdr3_aa: CASSLGVTEATNEKLFF; cdr3_nt: TGTGCCAGCAGCCTGGGAGTAACTGAGGCAACTAATGAAAAACTGTTTTTT
clone_size: -; d_call: -; v_call: TRBV5-4; j_call: TRBJ1-5; cdr3_aa: CASSPQGSSGPQHF; cdr3_nt: TGTGCCAGCAGCCCCCAGGGCTCATCGGGGCCCCAGCATTTT
clone_size: -; d_call: -; v_call: TRBV19; j_call: TRBJ2-5; cdr3_aa: CASSQGGETQYF; cdr3_nt: TGTGCCAGTAGTCAGGGTGGAGAGACCCAGTACTTC
clone_size: -; d_call: -; v_call: TRBV5-1; j_call: TRBJ1-6; cdr3_aa: CASSLVAENSPLHF; cdr3_nt: TGCGCCAGCAGCTTGGTAGCGGAGAATTCACCCCTCCACTTT
clone_size: -; d_call: TRBD1; v_call: TRBV27; j_call: TRBJ2-7; cdr3_aa: CASSRTGGGGYEQYF; cdr3_nt: TGTGCCAGCAGTCGGACAGGGGGAGGGGGGTACGAGCAGTACTTC
clone_size: -; d_call: -; v_call: TRBV11-2; j_call: TRBJ2-3; cdr3_aa: CASSLDRLGAGDTQYF; cdr3_nt: TGTGCCAGCAGCTTAGATCGATTGGGGGCAGGGGATACGCAGTATTTT
clone_size: -; d_call: -; v_call: TRBV6-5; j_call: TRBJ1-1; cdr3_aa: CASSPPGHPNTEAFF; cdr3_nt: TGTGCCAGCAGTCCTCCGGGACATCCGAACACTGAAGCTTTCTTT
clone_size: -; d_call: TRBD1; v_call: TRBV4-3; j_call: TRBJ2-7; cdr3_aa: CASSKGTGVEQYF; cdr3_nt: TGCGCCAGCAGCAAAGGGACAGGGGTCGAGCAGTACTTC
clone_size: -; d_call: -; v_call: TRBV14; j_call: TRBJ1-3; cdr3_aa: CASSQTLDTIYF; cdr3_nt: TGTGCCAGCAGCCAAACTTTGGACACCATATATTTT
clone_size: -; d_call: -; v_call: TRBV4-1; j_call: TRBJ2-3; cdr3_aa: CASSLQAERTDTQYF; cdr3_nt: TGCGCCAGCAGCCTACAAGCGGAACGCACAGATACGCAGTATTTT